This T cell receptor beta chain originates from a study of cytomegalovirus exposure and HLA in healthy donors. Notes on the study in general: Cytomegalovirus-associated TCR beta chains were listed, numbering 164.

V lost 4 bases to trimming and J lost 9 bases; unmatched junction nucleotides: 13. The CDR3 runs to 16 residues. Germline CDR1 is SGDLS and CDR2 is YYNGEE. The PCR employed 60 Vbeta primers together with 13 Jbeta primers. Here immunoSEQ multiplex PCR was the method, and the copy in TCRdb shows in-frame clones only, minus some. The table has fewer than 350,000 clones, about 90% seen once. Notes on this clone: Its antigen is not identified.

Sequenced: PBMCs. The V and J genes are TRBV9 and TRBJ1-6, with 7 bases fitting TRBD1. This receptor was obtained from a woman aged 18-29 years in good health and CMV-seronegative. The CDR3 sequence is CASSQHQGVSVSPLHF. The CDR3 DNA sequence: TGTGCCAGCAGCCAACATCAGGGGGTATCAGTTTCACCCCTCCACTTT. The full variable domain, with the rest looked up from reference TRBV9 and TRBJ1-6, is DSGVTQTPKHLITATGQRVTLRCSPRSGDLSVYWYQQSLDQGLQFLIQYYNGEERAKGNILERFSAQQFPDLHSELNLSSLELGDSALYFCASSQHQGVSVSPLHFGNGTRLTVT.